This TCR beta chain was recovered during a study of blood T cell repertoires in COVID-19. Authors' data handling: Amplification from reference gene primers served as the basis for estimated nucleated cell counts. Only in-frame clones appear in the TCRdb table, and some are missing; sequencing was by immunoSEQ multiplex PCR. V and J calls and clone size are those listed in that table; D and trimming were worked out from the DNA. The profile shows about 300,000 clones, approximately 86% of them singletons. This sequence was found in a woman aged 18-29 years who had recovered from COVID-19. Input material: PBMCs or T cells enriched from blood (not recorded which).

CDR3 coding DNA: TGTGCCAGCAGTTATGGGACAGGGGAGACTCGGGAGCAGTTCTTC. This codes for CASSYGTGETREQFF. V gene TRBV6-5 combines with J gene TRBJ2-1, with 10 positions matching TRBD1. This CDR3 region has 15 residues. Germline V lookup: CDR1 MNHEY, CDR2 SVGAGI. J lost 10 bases, V lost 3 bases, and 9 bases had no gene match.